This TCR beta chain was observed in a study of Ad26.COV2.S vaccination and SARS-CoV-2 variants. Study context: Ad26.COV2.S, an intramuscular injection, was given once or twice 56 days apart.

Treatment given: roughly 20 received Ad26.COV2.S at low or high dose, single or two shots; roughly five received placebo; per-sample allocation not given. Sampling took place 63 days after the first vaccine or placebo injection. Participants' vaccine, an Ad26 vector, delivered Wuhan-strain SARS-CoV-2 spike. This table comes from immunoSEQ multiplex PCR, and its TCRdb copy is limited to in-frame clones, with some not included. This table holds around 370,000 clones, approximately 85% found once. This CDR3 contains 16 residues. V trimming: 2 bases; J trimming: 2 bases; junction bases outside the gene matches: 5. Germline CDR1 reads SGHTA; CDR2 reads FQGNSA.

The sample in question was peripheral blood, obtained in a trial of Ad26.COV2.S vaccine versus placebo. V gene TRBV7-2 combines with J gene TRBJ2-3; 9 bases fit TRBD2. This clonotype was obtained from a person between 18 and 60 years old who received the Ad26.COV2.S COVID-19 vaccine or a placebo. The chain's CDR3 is CASSLYLAGPTDTQYF. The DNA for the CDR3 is TGTGCCAGCAGCTTATATCTAGCGGGACCCACAGATACGCAGTATTTT.